This T cell receptor (delta chain) is drawn from a study of γδ T cells in repeated Plasmodium falciparum infection. Study-level information: Each infection was followed by sampling at 21 days, plus baseline and some pre-infection draws. Some Malian samples span acute malaria episodes; others come from no-transmission periods.

The ends lost 7 bases at V and 3 bases at J; junction bases unmatched: 14. Per germline, CDR1 TSWWSYY and CDR2 QGS. CDR3 length: 17 amino acids. Points from the study as a whole: Vgamma9/Vdelta2+ T cells showed a stable polyclonal repertoire with shared TCRgamma sequences.

Bulk repertoires came from Vgamma9/Vdelta2+ or Vdelta2-negative gammadelta T cells flow-sorted from PBMC. This clone was recorded a few times. Its antigen is undetermined. Translating this DNA gives a protein that differs at residue 12 from the TCRdb one, which belongs to a much larger clone; a read error is likely, and the protein shown is this translation. TCRdb re-analyzed the multiplex PCR reads via CATT. The sample includes about 57,000 delta-chain clones, around 1.5% of them seen just once. The V gene is TRDV1, the J gene TRDJ1; 10 bases agree with TRDD3. Sample: gamma-delta T cells from blood. The TCR was taken from a pool of human donors (malaria-infected and uninfected, not separated). This chain's CDR3 is CALATLLRGIRPDKLIF. The CDR3 nucleotides are TGTGCTCTTGCGACTCTCCTACGGGGGATACGACCCGATAAACTCATCTTT.